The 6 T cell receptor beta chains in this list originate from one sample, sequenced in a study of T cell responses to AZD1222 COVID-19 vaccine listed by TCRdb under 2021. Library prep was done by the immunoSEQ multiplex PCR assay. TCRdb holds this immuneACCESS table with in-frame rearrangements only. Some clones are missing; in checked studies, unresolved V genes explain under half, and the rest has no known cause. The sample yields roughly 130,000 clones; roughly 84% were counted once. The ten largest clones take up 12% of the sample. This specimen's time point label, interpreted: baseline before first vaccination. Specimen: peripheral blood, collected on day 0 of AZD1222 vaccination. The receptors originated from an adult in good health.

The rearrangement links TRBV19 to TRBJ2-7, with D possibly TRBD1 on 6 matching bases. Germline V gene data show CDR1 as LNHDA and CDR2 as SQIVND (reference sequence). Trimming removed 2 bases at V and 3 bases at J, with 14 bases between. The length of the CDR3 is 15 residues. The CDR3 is CASSIQQQGFYEQYF. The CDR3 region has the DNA TGTGCCAGTAGTATACAGCAACAGGGCTTCTACGAGCAGTACTTC.

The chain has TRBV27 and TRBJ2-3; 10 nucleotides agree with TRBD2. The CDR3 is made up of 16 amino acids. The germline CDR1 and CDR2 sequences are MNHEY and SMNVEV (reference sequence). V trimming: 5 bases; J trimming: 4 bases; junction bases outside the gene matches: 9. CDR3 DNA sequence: TGTGCCAGCAGTCGCCTACTAGCGGGGAGATCAGATACGCAGTATTTT. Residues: CASSRLLAGRSDTQYF.

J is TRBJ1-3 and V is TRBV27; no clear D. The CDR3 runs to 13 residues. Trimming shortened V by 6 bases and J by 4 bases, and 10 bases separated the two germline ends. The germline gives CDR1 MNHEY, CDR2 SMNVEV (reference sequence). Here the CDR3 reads CASSFRHGNTIYF. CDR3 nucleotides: TGTGCCAGCAGCTTTCGGCACGGAAACACCATATATTTT.

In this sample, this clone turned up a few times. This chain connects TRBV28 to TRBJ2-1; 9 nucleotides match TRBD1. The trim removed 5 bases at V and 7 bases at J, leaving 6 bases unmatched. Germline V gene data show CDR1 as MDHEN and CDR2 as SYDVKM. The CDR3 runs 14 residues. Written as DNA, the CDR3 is TGTGCCAGCAGTCATGGGACAGGGATAAATGAGCAGTTCTTC. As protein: CASSHGTGINEQFF.

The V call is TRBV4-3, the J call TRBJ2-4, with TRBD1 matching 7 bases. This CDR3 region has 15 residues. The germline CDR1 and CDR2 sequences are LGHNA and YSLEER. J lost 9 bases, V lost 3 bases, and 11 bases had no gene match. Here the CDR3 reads CASSHLGTASGIQYF. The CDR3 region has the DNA TGCGCCAGCAGCCATCTCGGGACAGCATCGGGCATTCAGTACTTC.

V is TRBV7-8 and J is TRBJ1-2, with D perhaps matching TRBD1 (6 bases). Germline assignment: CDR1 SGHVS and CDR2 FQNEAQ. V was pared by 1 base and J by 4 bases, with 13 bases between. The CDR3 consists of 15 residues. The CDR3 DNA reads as TGTGCCAGCAGCTTAGATTACGGACAGCTCTATGGCTACACCTTC. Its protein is CASSLDYGQLYGYTF.